The next 11 T cell receptor beta chains were all read from a single sample in a study of blood T cell repertoires in COVID-19. Measured with immunoSEQ multiplex PCR; TCRdb has only the in-frame clones, and not every one. Of about 42,000 clones detected, 85% appear once; the ten largest clones hold 5% to 7%. Sequenced material: peripheral blood. These receptors all come from a man aged 45-60 years with active COVID-19.

This clone was observed once. The rearrangement joins TRBV3-1 (or the pseudogene TRBV3-2) to TRBJ2-2, with 7 bases identical to TRBD1. Germline V gene data show CDR1 as LGHDT and CDR2 as YNNKEL (reference sequence). CDR3 length: 13 residues. The trim removed 7 bases at V and 5 bases at J, leaving 4 bases unmatched. The CDR3 sequence: CASTPTGTGELFF. CDR3 bases: TGTGCCAGCACCCCGACAGGGACCGGGGAGCTGTTTTTT.

This clone was counted a few times. The V and J genes are TRBV6-1 and TRBJ2-4, with 12 bases that match TRBD2. The CDR3 has 15 residues. Germline-derived CDR1 and CDR2 are MNHNS and SASEGT. J gave up 7 bases and V 2 bases, and 3 bases lay outside the gene matches. The CDR3 region is CASSELAGGPNIQYF. CDR3 sequence (DNA): TGTGCCAGCAGTGAACTAGCGGGGGGGCCGAACATTCAGTACTTC.

The CDR3 spells CATSDLSGGDGDTQYF. CDR3 coding DNA: TGTGCCACCAGTGATTTAAGCGGGGGGGATGGAGATACGCAGTATTTT. This chain links TRBV24-1 with TRBJ2-3, with 10 bases identical to TRBD2. J lost 5 bases, V lost 1 base, and 5 bases had no gene match. Germline CDR1 and CDR2: KGHDR and SFDVKD. The CDR3 is made up of 16 amino acids.

This clone turned up a few times. This sequence joins TRBV27 and TRBJ2-7, with TRBD2 matching 10 bases. V shed 4 bases, J shed 3 bases, and the junction held 6 bases outside the gene matches. This CDR3 has 15 residues. Per the germline V gene, CDR1 is MNHEY and CDR2 is SMNVEV (reference sequence). The CDR3 nucleotides read TGTGCCAGCAGTTGGTCCCTAGCGGGGGTCTACGAGCAGTACTTC. Its protein is CASSWSLAGVYEQYF.

V gene TRBV19 combines with J gene TRBJ2-1; D is possibly TRBD1 (5 bases). Germline V lookup: CDR1 LNHDA, CDR2 SQIVND (reference sequence). Trimming stripped 3 bases from V and 7 bases from J, with 13 bases between. The length of the CDR3 is 14 residues. CDR3 sequence: CASSIVYPGNEQFF. In DNA, the CDR3 is TGTGCCAGTAGTATTGTCTATCCAGGGAATGAGCAGTTCTTC.

This clone was counted between two and nine times. This chain uses TRBV7-9 with TRBJ2-3, with D hard to call. There are 12 residues in the CDR3. Germline V CDR1 and CDR2: SEHNR, FQNEAQ (reference sequence). V was cut by 5 bases and J by 2 bases, with 5 bases left in between. The chain's CDR3 is CASSTATDTQYF. The DNA for the CDR3 is TGTGCCAGCAGCACAGCCACAGATACGCAGTATTTT.

V gene TRBV10-3 combines with J gene TRBJ1-2; 11 nucleotides agree with TRBD1. Germline lookup yields CDR1 ENHRY and CDR2 SYGVKD. The V and J ends lost 8 bases and 6 bases, in that order; junction bases with no gene match: 11. The CDR3 is 15 residues long. The DNA for the CDR3 is TGTGCCATCCGCGCCCCGGACAGGGGGCGCGATGGCTACACCTTC. It translates to CAIRAPDRGRDGYTF.

By frequency in the sample, this clone is medium-sized. V gene TRBV2 combines with J gene TRBJ1-5; 7 bases fit TRBD1. V dropped 10 bases and J dropped 7; count of bases not matched to a gene: 13. The CDR3 sequence is 14 residues long. From germline, CDR1 is SNHLY and CDR2 FYNNEI. CDR3 in amino acids: CAIRDSEVGQPQHF. CDR3 bases: TGTGCCATTCGGGACAGTGAGGTTGGCCAGCCCCAGCATTTT.

This chain connects TRBV9 to TRBJ2-1, with 8 nucleotides matching TRBD2. This CDR3 contains 18 residues. The ends lost 0 bases at V and 0 bases at J; junction bases unmatched: 8. Germline V gene lookup returns CDR1 SGDLS and CDR2 YYNGEE. DNA of the CDR3: TGTGCCAGCAGCGTAGGTCCTAAAACTAGCGGCTCCTACAATGAGCAGTTCTTC. Its translation is CASSVGPKTSGSYNEQFF.

This CDR3 reads CASSRGQGGGQPQHF. The CDR3 DNA sequence: TGTGCCAGCAGCCGGGGACAGGGCGGGGGTCAGCCCCAGCATTTT. This chain uses TRBV2 with TRBJ1-5, with TRBD1 matching over 9 bases. With V trimmed by 6 bases and J by 6 bases, 9 bases remained unmatched. This CDR3 contains 15 residues. CDR1 SNHLY and CDR2 FYNNEI come from the germline V gene.

V gene TRBV30 combines with J gene TRBJ2-3; TRBD2 matches at 11 bases. The ends lost 1 base at V and 4 bases at J; junction bases unmatched: 4. This CDR3 region has 15 residues. The germline V gene encodes CDR1 GTSNPN and CDR2 SVGIG (reference sequence). The CDR3 protein is CAWSGLAGTADTQYF. The CDR3, as DNA: TGTGCCTGGAGTGGACTAGCGGGAACGGCAGATACGCAGTATTTT. Full variable domain (remainder filled in from reference TRBV30 and TRBJ2-3): SQTIHQWPATLVQPVGSPLSLECTVEGTSNPNLYWYRQAAGRGLQLLFYSVGIGQISSEVPQNLSASRPQDRQFILSSKKLLLSDSGFYLCAWSGLAGTADTQYFGPGTRLTVL.